This T cell receptor beta chain was found in a study of cytomegalovirus exposure and HLA in healthy donors. Concerning this clone: Its specificity is unknown.

V trimming: 4 bases; J trimming: 7 bases; junction bases outside the gene matches: 14. The CDR3 consists of 17 residues. The germline V gene has CDR1 SGHNT and CDR2 YENEEA. Amplification used 60 Vbeta primers and 13 Jbeta primers. Assay used: immunoSEQ multiplex PCR; TCRdb lists only in-frame clones, some missing. The profile shows some 76,000 clones, about 75% of them singletons. Study-wide findings and caveats: The authors excluded some V segments, including TRBV6-2 and TRBV6-3, as indistinguishable. Prediction of most subjects' HLA-A and HLA-B alleles by TCR beta sequences was reportedly accurate. In a later analysis, HLA-associated TCR beta chains were more clonally expanded than equally common others. It was about 150 TCR beta chains that were listed as cytomegalovirus-associated.

The sequenced material came from PBMCs. This chain uses TRBV11-3 with TRBJ2-1; 9 bases line up with TRBD2. The TCR originated in a man in his 60s in good health and CMV-seropositive. The CDR3 loop is CASSSSREGLKGNEQFF. The CDR3 coding sequence is TGTGCCAGCAGCTCATCGCGGGAGGGCCTGAAGGGGAATGAGCAGTTCTTC.